This T cell receptor (beta chain) originates from a study of shared clonotypes between healthy human individuals. Both subsets, CD45RA+ naive and CD45RA-negative memory, were split from the CD4+ cells. To note about this clone: Its specificity is unknown.

Study-wide findings and caveats: Naive CD4 clonotypes were shared across a handful of donors at roughly 5%. Sequencing depth was predicted to influence how clonotypes are shared among donors. Compared with memory subsets, naive subsets generally had larger estimated richness.

The table came from immunoSEQ multiplex PCR; TCRdb's copy has only in-frame clones and leaves some out. This sample has 2 million to 2.5 million clones, with approximately 93% found just once. Specimen: naive CD4+ T cells from PBMCs. Sample subset: CD45RA+ positively selected. This sequence originates from a man aged 18 to 29 in good health. Some clones in this sample may be carry-over from other donors' samples.

CDR3 residues: CASNSGGSSYEQYF. CDR3 nucleotide sequence: TGTGCCAGCAATAGCGGGGGAAGCTCCTACGAGCAGTACTTC. This chain connects TRBV6-6 to TRBJ2-7, with 9 bases aligning to TRBD2. This CDR3 spans 14 amino acids. J gave up 0 bases and V 7 bases, and 4 bases lay outside the gene matches. CDR1 and CDR2 (germline): MNHNY, SVGAGI (reference sequence).